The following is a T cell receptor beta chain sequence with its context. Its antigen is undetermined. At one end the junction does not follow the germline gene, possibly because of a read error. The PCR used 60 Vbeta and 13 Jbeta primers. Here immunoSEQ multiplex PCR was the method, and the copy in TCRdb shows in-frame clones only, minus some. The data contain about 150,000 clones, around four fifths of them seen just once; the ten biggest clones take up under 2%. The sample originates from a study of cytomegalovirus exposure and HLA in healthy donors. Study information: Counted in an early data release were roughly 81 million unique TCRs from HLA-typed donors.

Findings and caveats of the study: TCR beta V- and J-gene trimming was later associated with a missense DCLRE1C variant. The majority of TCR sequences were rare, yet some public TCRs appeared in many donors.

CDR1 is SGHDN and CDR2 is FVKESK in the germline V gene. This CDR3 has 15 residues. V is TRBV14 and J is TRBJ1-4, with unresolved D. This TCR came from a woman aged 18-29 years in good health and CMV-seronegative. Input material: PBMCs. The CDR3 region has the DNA TGTGCCAGTAGCCTTAACAGTCCTTCTAATGAAAAACTGTTTTTT. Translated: CASSLNSPSNEKLFF.